The clone carrying this T cell receptor (beta chain) was found a few times. Its antigen is currently unknown. The data belong to a study of brain T cells in children with intractable seizures. Data came from immunoSEQ multiplex PCR; TCRdb stores just in-frame clones and leaves some out. This table has hundreds of thousands of clones, approximately 93% appearing once. This CDR3 contains 15 residues. The V end lost 2 bases, the J end lost 0 bases, and 7 bases lay between the germline ends. Germline V gene lookup returns CDR1 MNHNS and CDR2 SASEGT. Whole-study results and caveats: Clones missing pre-surgery may reflect undersampling of that blood sample.

Time point defined: blood from clinic visit 5 months post-surgery; TSC patient then seizure free. Surgery cases with the highest brain T cell transcript signatures were chosen for sequencing. Patients received at least one anti-epileptic drug before surgery. The sample here was peripheral blood, taken 4 to 5 months after surgery. J is TRBJ1-4 and V is TRBV6-1; no clear D gene. This sequence originates from a boy under two years old with tuberous sclerosis and intractable seizures. CDR3 sequence reads: CASSEPTSTNEKLFF. The CDR3 DNA sequence: TGTGCCAGCAGTGAACCCACCTCAACTAATGAAAAACTGTTTTTT.